The 6 T cell receptor beta chains presented below share a single source sample, sequenced in a study of regulatory T cells in long-lasting Graves disease. CDR3 regions were amplified by Arm-PCR using iRepertoire HTBI primers to build TCR beta libraries. Using its own MiXCR run on the multiplex PCR reads, TCRdb lists one record per CDR3 protein. The sample carries 400,000 or so distinct CDR3 sequences, around 20% recorded once. The time point here: persistent/refractory GD, antithyroid drugs over 5 years with positive TRAb. The TCR library was prepared using RNA isolated from PBMCs. The sample consisted of peripheral blood mononuclear cells (PBMCs), taken when the disease was refractory, from a patient treated with antithyroid drugs. These receptors all come from a female donor with Graves disease.

The V call is TRBV7-6, the J call TRBJ2-3; D gene ambiguous. Trimming pared 2 bases from V and 2 bases from J, leaving 8 bases between. This CDR3 region has 14 residues. Looked up from germline, CDR1 is SGHVS and CDR2 is FNYEAQ. CDR3 residues: CASSLRAITDTQYF. The CDR3 DNA reads as TGTGCCAGCAGCTTAAGAGCGATCACAGATACGCAGTATTTT.

This clonotype was counted many times. The chain links TRBV5-1 to TRBJ2-7, with no clear D. V lost 2 bases and J lost 0, with 9 bases in between. Germline V gives CDR1 SGHRS, CDR2 YFSETQ. This CDR3 is 14 amino acids long. The CDR3 loop is CASSFLSSSYEQYF. The CDR3 coding sequence is TGCGCCAGCAGCTTTCTGTCCAGCTCCTACGAGCAGTACTTC.

CDR3 protein: CSAYLTGTSGYTF. The CDR3 nucleotides read TGCAGTGCTTACCTGACAGGGACGAGTGGCTACACCTTC. The rearrangement links TRBV20-1 to TRBJ1-2; 7 bases map to TRBD1. The CDR3 covers 13 residues. CDR1 is DFQATT and CDR2 is SNEGSKA in the germline V gene (reference sequence). V lost 5 bases to trimming and J lost 7 bases; unmatched junction nucleotides: 10.

The chain uses TRBV6-5 and TRBJ2-5; 8 bases map to TRBD2. After removal of 0 bases from V and 4 bases from J, the junction contained 13 bases not matched to a gene. The CDR3 is 18 residues long. Germline CDR1 and CDR2: MNHEY and SVGAGI. CDR3: CASSYSRELREVGETQYF. CDR3 nucleotides: TGTGCCAGCAGTTACTCCAGGGAACTGCGGGAGGTGGGAGAGACCCAGTACTTC.

The CDR3 region is CSAQSTVTGRGNEQFF. The CDR3, as DNA: TGCAGTGCTCAGTCCACTGTCACCGGGAGAGGCAATGAGCAGTTCTTC. The V call is TRBV20-1, the J call TRBJ2-5; maybe TRBD2 (6 bases). The J call may be incorrect, as the DNA end agrees better with TRBJ2-1. CDR3 size: 16 residues. Germline values: CDR1 DFQATT, CDR2 SNEGSKA (reference sequence).

The genes are TRBV2 and TRBJ2-1; 7 bases align to TRBD2. Germline CDR1 is SNHLY and CDR2 is FYNNEI. The V segment lost 4 bases and the J segment 4 bases; nucleotides outside the gene matches: 4. The CDR3 is made up of 14 amino acids. CDR3 loop: CASSARAGYNEQFF. DNA for the CDR3: TGTGCCAGCAGTGCCCGAGCGGGATACAATGAGCAGTTCTTC. The whole variable domain, remainder taken from reference TRBV2 and TRBJ2-1, is EPEVTQTPSHQVTQMGQEVILRCVPISNHLYFYWYRQILGQKVEFLVSFYNNEISEKSEIFDDQFSVERPDGSNFTLKIRSTKLEDSAMYFCASSARAGYNEQFFGPGTRLTVL.